This record concerns one TCR beta chain sequence. The antigen remains undetermined. Repertoires were generated with immunoSEQ multiplex PCR, while TCRdb's copy carries only in-frame clones and drops some. Among around 83,000 clones listed, approximately 90% were seen once. Trimming removed 5 bases from V and 9 bases from J; junction bases left unmatched: 9. The CDR3 consists of 13 residues. Germline V gene data show CDR1 as MNHEY and CDR2 as SVGAGI. This record comes from a study of T cell responses to AZD1222 COVID-19 vaccine. Findings and limits, study-wide: Repertoires were sampled only after the peak T cell response. CD4 TCRs covered the whole spike, strongest at regions 160-218 and 743-854. White British ancestry dominated among donors, who included more females, and clonal diversity was possibly underestimated.

The sample in question was peripheral blood, obtained 28 days after the second AZD1222 dose. This clonotype was sampled from an adult who received the AZD1222 COVID-19 vaccine. V usage is TRBV6-5 and J usage is TRBJ1-2; 7 bases line up with TRBD1. Here the CDR3 reads CASSPQGSISYTF. DNA of the CDR3: TGTGCCAGCAGTCCACAGGGGTCTATTAGCTACACCTTC.